This paragraph covers one TCR beta chain sequence. This sample is part of a study of blood T cell repertoires in COVID-19. The table came from immunoSEQ multiplex PCR; TCRdb's copy has only in-frame clones and leaves some out. The sample shows some 290,000 clones, roughly 88% of them seen only once. J lost 8 bases, V lost 0 bases, and 8 bases had no gene match. The CDR3 totals 16 residues. Germline V CDR1 and CDR2: MNHEY, SMNVEV (reference sequence). This sequence joins TRBV27 and TRBJ1-4, with 8 nucleotides matching TRBD1. Source material: peripheral blood. This receptor was identified in a woman aged 25 to 39 with COVID-19, enrolled during active disease. For the CDR3, the DNA is TGTGCCAGCAGTTTATCCTACCTCACAGGGGGAGAAAAACTGTTTTTT. This gives the protein CASSLSYLTGGEKLFF.